This TCR beta chain was recorded in a study of breast tumors, draining lymph nodes, adjacent tissues. Germline assignment: CDR1 LNHDA and CDR2 SQIVND (reference sequence). This CDR3 is 17 amino acids long. V shed 2 bases and J 3 bases; nucleotides not matched to a gene: 2. Using its own MiXCR run on the multiplex PCR reads, TCRdb lists one record per CDR3 protein. This sample has some 52,000 distinct CDR3 sequences, with roughly 39% found just once. This clonotype was seen ten or more times. Input material: breast tumor tissue. V is TRBV19 and J is TRBJ2-6; 12 nucleotides agree with TRBD2. The receptor comes from a female donor with breast cancer. Some clones in this sample may be carry-over from other donors' samples. In DNA form, the CDR3 reads TGTGCCAGTAGTATATCTAGCGGGAGGGGTGGGGCCAACGTCCTGACTTTC. Amino acid sequence: CASSISSGRGGANVLTF.